This entry describes one TCR beta chain. The PCR used 60 Vbeta and 13 Jbeta primers. This table comes from immunoSEQ multiplex PCR, and its TCRdb copy is limited to in-frame clones, with some not included. Of 100,000 or so clones in the sample, roughly 80% were seen once. The data are from a study of cytomegalovirus exposure and HLA in healthy donors. Germline CDR1 reads LNHDA; CDR2 reads SQIVND (reference sequence). This CDR3 contains 13 residues. V shed 8 bases, J shed 3 bases, and the junction held 4 bases outside the gene matches. Sequenced input: PBMCs. The chain couples TRBV19 to TRBJ2-1, with TRBD2 identical over 7 bases. The TCR sequence derives from a man aged 30-40 years in good health and CMV-seropositive. The CDR3 reads CASSQRGYNEQFF. The DNA for the CDR3 is TGTGCCAGTTCCCAGCGGGGCTACAATGAGCAGTTCTTC. The full variable domain, its missing parts supplied by reference TRBV19 and TRBJ2-1, is DGGITQSPKYLFRKEGQNVTLSCEQNLNHDAMYWYRQDPGQGLRLIYYSQIVNDFQKGDIAEGYSVSREKKESFPLTVTSAQKNPTAFYLCASSQRGYNEQFFGPGTRLTVL.